This T cell receptor (beta chain) derives from a study of blood T cells in healthy people across ages. Trimming removed 3 bases at V and 5 bases at J, with 13 bases between. This CDR3 contains 14 residues. Germline-derived CDR1 and CDR2 are KGHSH and LQKENI. This clonotype was picked up a small number of times. A second 7 to 11 cycle PCR used barcoded and J-beta primers. Through a template-switch adaptor with 12 random nucleotides, each cDNA molecule received a tag. TCRdb re-derived calls from the 5' RACE reads in MiXCR, one entry per CDR3 protein. Of 800,000 to 950,000 distinct CDR3 sequences in the sample, 29% were seen once. These sequences were also reported in another study, on T cells of mothers and their children. From that study: A handful of children, together with their three healthy Caucasian mothers, made up the donors. The second PCR's M1S primer added sample barcodes and 2-4 random nucleotides.

The chain is built from TRBV18 and TRBJ1-1; D gene unclear. What was sequenced was blood. The origin of this receptor is a woman aged 40 to 55 in good health. The CDR3 is CASSPSESRTEAFF. Here the CDR3 DNA reads TGTGCCAGCTCACCCTCGGAATCTCGGACTGAAGCTTTCTTT.